This T cell receptor beta chain appears in the sequencing data of a study of PD-L1 blockade in urothelial cancer listed by TCRdb under 2017. Notes on the research overall: Every patient began therapy around 2014 and was given atezolizumab 1,200 mg intravenously every 3 weeks. About nine tenths of the roughly 29 patients were identified as males with urothelial cancer of bladder origin, and a prior smoking history was reported by 18 of 29 patients. An ECOG performance status of 0 or 1 was recorded for the patients, and 0 to 3 prior chemotherapy regimens had been received by the patients. Blood samples were analyzed 3 weeks after the start of treatment (second dose) and 6 weeks after the start of treatment. Blood samples yielded a median of around 130,000 T cells and around 80,000 unique TCRs, with median clonality roughly 0.085. An exploratory multi-omic analysis was conducted of the somatic, immune and clinical correlates of response to PD-L1 blockade with atezolizumab in urothelial cancer. Pretreatment tumor samples, along with matched peripheral blood serially collected before and after atezolizumab treatment, were subjected to TCR sequencing. Durable clinical benefit was defined as a progression-free survival longer than 6 months, and TCR features were additionally tested against progression-free survival and overall survival. In the same patients, whole exome sequencing and RNA sequencing of pretreatment tumors were performed in addition to TCR sequencing. Durable clinical benefit was achieved by nine patients but not by the remaining 20. Pretreatment blood TCR-seq was available for twenty-nine patients, at least one posttreatment blood collection was obtained for around 24 patients, and tumor TCR-seq was available for around 24 patients.

Reading the label with the study, this specimen's time point is: pretreatment peripheral blood. A cohort of more than 25 patients with locally advanced or metastatic urothelial carcinoma, treated at Memorial Sloan Kettering on a trial protocol, was included. Peripheral blood mononuclear cells were collected from each patient pretreatment and during treatment, giving between 1 and 8 total time points per patient. The Qiagen DNeasy Blood extraction kit was used to purify genomic DNA from total PBMCs and tumor samples. PBMCs were collected pretreatment and during treatment, and were isolated and stored as previously described. Synthetic TCR analog templates were spiked into each PCR so that absolute template abundance could be estimated from read counts. TCRbeta CDR3 regions were amplified from genomic DNA with bias-controlled V and J gene primers using the immunoSEQ assay. Sequencing of rearranged TCRbeta segments was performed at approximately 20X coverage. On the study's bioinformatics: Sequencing errors were corrected by clustering and CDR3s were annotated against IMGT to assign V, D and J genes. Downstream analyses used only productive TCRbeta rearrangements and left out out-of-frame or stop-codon sequences. Clonality was calculated as one minus the Shannon entropy normalized by the log of the number of unique productive sequences. Fisher's exact test with Benjamini-Hochberg correction, at a threshold of adjusted p below 0.01, was used to find clones that differed between time points or between blood and tumor. The table was pulled from immuneACCESS by TCRdb, which kept in-frame rearrangements only. Such tables lose some clones; where checked, under half of the loss comes from unresolved V genes, and the rest has no known cause. The DNA gave D and trimming, while V, J and clone size come from that table. The sample contains roughly 30,000 clones, over 70% of them found a single time. Around a sixth of the sample is taken by the ten largest.

The V and J ends are trimmed by 5 bases and 6 bases, leaving 17 bases between them. The CDR3 holds 14 amino acids from the cysteine to the phenylalanine. The entry retains the CDR3 DNA only, 42 bases that are in frame from base 1. The germline V gene sets CDR1 to SGHTA and CDR2 to FQGNSA. Overall results and qualifications from the work: At 3 weeks after the start of treatment, tumor-associated TCR clones in peripheral blood had expanded more in patients with durable benefit (n of about 20, p = 0.022). Improved progression-free and overall survival was found to be associated with pretreatment peripheral blood TCR clonality below the median. Because of the small sample size (n ≈ 31) and the many exploratory analyses performed, the results are intended to be regarded as hypothesis-generating.

Concerning this clone: Its antigen remains undetermined. Base qualities were left out, and no much larger clone turns up one base away.

This chain is built from TRBV7-2 and TRBJ2-7; the D gene assignment is ambiguous. Specimen: PBMCs, collected around atezolizumab (anti-PD-L1) treatment. The clonotype originates from a man in his 60s with urothelial cancer. The DNA sequence reads TGTGCCAGCAGCCCCCCAGGTGTTCTGAGCGAGCAGTACTTC. This gives the protein CASSPPGVLSEQYF.